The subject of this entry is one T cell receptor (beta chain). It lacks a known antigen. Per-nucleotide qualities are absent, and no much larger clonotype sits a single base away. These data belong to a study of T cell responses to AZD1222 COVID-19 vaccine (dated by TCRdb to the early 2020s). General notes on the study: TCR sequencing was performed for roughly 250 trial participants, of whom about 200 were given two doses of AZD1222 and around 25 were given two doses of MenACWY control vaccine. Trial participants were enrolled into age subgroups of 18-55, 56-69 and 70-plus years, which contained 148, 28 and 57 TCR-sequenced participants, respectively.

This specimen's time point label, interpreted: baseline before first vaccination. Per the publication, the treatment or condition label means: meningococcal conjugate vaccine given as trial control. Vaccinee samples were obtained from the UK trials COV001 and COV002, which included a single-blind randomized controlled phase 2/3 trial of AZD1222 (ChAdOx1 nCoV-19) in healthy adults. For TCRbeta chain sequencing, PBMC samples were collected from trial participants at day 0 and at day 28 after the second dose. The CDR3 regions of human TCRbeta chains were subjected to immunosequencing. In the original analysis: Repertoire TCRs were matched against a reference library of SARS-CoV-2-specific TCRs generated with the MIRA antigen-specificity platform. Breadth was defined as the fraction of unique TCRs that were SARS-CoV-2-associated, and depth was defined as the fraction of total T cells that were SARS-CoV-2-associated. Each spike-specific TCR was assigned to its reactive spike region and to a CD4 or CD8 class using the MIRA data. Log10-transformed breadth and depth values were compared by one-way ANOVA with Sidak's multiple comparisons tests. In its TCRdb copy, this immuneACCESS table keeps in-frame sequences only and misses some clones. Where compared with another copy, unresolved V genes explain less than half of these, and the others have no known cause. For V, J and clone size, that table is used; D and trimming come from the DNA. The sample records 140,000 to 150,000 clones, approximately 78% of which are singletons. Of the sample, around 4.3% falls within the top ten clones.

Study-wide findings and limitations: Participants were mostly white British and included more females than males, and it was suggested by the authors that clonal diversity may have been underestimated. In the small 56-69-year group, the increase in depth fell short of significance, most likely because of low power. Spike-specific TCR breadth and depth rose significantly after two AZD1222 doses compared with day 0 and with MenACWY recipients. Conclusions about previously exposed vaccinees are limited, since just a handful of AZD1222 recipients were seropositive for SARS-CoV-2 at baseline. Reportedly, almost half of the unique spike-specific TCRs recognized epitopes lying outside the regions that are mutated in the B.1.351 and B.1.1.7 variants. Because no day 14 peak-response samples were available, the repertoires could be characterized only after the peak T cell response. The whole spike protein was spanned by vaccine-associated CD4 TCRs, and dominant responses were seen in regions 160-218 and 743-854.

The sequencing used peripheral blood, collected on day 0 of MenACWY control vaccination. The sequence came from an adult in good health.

The CDR3 region: CATSDPRQGNTEAFF. The DNA is TGTGCCACCAGTGACCCCCGACAGGGAAACACTGAAGCTTTCTTT. The sequence is built from TRBV24-1 and TRBJ1-1, with TRBD1 matching 7 junction bases. Unmatched junction bases come to 6, with V trimmed by 4 bases and J by 2 bases. Based on the germline V gene, the CDR1 and CDR2 sequences are KGHDR and SFDVKD. CDR3 length: 15 amino acids, cysteine to phenylalanine. The CDR3 DNA has 45 bases and is translated from base 1.